This T cell receptor beta chain comes out of a study of cytomegalovirus exposure and HLA in healthy donors. Study outcomes and limitations: Earlier analysis yielded a pattern in which most TCR beta V segments were productive about 87% or about 30% of the time.

Turning to this clone: Its specificity is unknown.

PCR involved 60 Vbeta and 13 Jbeta primers. Only in-frame clones appear in the TCRdb table, and some are missing; sequencing was by immunoSEQ multiplex PCR. The sample carries about 180,000 clones, just over 75% recorded once. The receptor was isolated from a woman aged 55-69 years in good health and CMV-seropositive. The source material was PBMCs.

The CDR3 nucleotides are TGTGCCAGCAGTACCGGGACAGATTACACAGATACGCAGTATTTT. Protein product: CASSTGTDYTDTQYF. The rearrangement links TRBV6-1 to TRBJ2-3, with 7 bases lining up with TRBD1. Germline V lookup: CDR1 MNHNS, CDR2 SASEGT. With V trimmed by 5 bases and J by 2 bases, 7 bases remained unmatched. The CDR3 is 15 amino acids.